This is a list of T cell receptor beta chains from one sample in a study of blood T cell repertoires in COVID-19. This table comes from immunoSEQ multiplex PCR, and its TCRdb copy is limited to in-frame clones, with some not included. The sample lists tens of thousands of clones; roughly four fifths were seen once. What was sequenced was peripheral blood. The source is a human donor with acute or convalescent COVID-19. The donor label of this sample is uncertain. Each CDR3 is given with its conserved first and last residue. D genes are given only for firm matches. Some rows have no size entry. The others give once, few or many, or a class for an expanded clone.

j_gene	abundance	v_gene	d_gene	CDR3nt	CDR3aa
TRBJ1-5	NA	TRBV30	NA	TGTGCCTGGAGTAGACAGGTCGGGAATCAGCCCCAGCATTTT	CAWSRQVGNQPQHF
TRBJ2-7	NA	TRBV7-9	NA	TGTGCCAGCAGCCCAGTTTCATACGAGCAGTACTTC	CASSPVSYEQYF
TRBJ2-1	NA	TRBV7-2	TRBD2	TGTGCCAGCAGACAGGCCGGGACTAGCGTCGTTGAGTTCTTC	CASRQAGTSVVEFF
TRBJ1-1	NA	TRBV7-9	NA	TGTGCCAGCAGCATGACAGCTAACACTGAAGCTTTCTTT	CASSMTANTEAFF
TRBJ2-1	NA	TRBV9	TRBD2	TGTGCCAGCAGCGTCGACCTAGCGGACACCTCCTACAATGAGCAGTTCTTC	CASSVDLADTSYNEQFF
TRBJ1-1	once	TRBV6-5	NA	TGTGCCAGCAGCTACTTAGGGGGAAACACTGAAGCTTTCTTT	CASSYLGGNTEAFF
TRBJ2-7	NA	TRBV3-1/TRBV3-2	TRBD2	TGTGCCAGCAGCCAGGGACTAGCGGCCCTTTACGAGCAGTACTTC	CASSQGLAALYEQYF
TRBJ1-4	NA	TRBV7-2	NA	TGTGCCAGCGCCCGACAACTGGGGGGTAATGAAAAACTGTTTTTT	CASARQLGGNEKLFF
TRBJ1-2	NA	TRBV9	NA	TGTGCCAGCAGCGTAGGGAGGGGCCGGGGCTACACCTTC	CASSVGRGRGYTF
TRBJ1-5	NA	TRBV28	TRBD1	TGTGCCAGCAGTTTGAGTGGGACAGGGTACTATAGCAATCAGCCCCAGCATTTT	CASSLSGTGYYSNQPQHF
TRBJ1-5	NA	TRBV19	NA	TGTGCCAGTAGTATAGTAGTCGGGGTTGGTCAGCCCCAGCATTTT	CASSIVVGVGQPQHF
TRBJ2-7	NA	TRBV27	TRBD2	TGTGCCAGCAGTTGGACTAGCGACTCCTACGAGCAGTACTTC	CASSWTSDSYEQYF
TRBJ1-5	NA	TRBV24-1	NA	TGTGCCACCAGTGATGGCTGGGGGGGCAATCAGCCCCAGCATTTT	CATSDGWGGNQPQHF
TRBJ2-2	NA	TRBV12-3/TRBV12-4	NA	TGTGCCAGCCGACTCCTCACCGGGGAGCTGTTTTTT	CASRLLTGELFF
TRBJ1-6	NA	TRBV5-6	TRBD1	TGTGCCAGCAGCTTGGAACAGGGGGCTCGTTCACCCCTCCACTTT	CASSLEQGARSPLHF
TRBJ2-7	NA	TRBV6-5	NA	TGTGCCAGCAGCACAACGGGGAGAGAGCAGTACTTC	CASSTTGREQYF
TRBJ1-1	NA	TRBV4-1	TRBD1	TGCGCCAGCAGCCAAGAGGTGACAGGGGACAAAGAAGCTTTCTTT	CASSQEVTGDKEAFF
TRBJ2-7	NA	TRBV9	TRBD2	TGTGCCAGCAGCCCACTGGGACTAGCGGGACCTTACCACGAGCAGTACTTC	CASSPLGLAGPYHEQYF
TRBJ2-1	NA	TRBV6-1	NA	TGTGCCAGCAGTGAACCCAGGGCCCCGCTCAATGAGCAGTTCTTC	CASSEPRAPLNEQFF
TRBJ2-1	once	TRBV19	TRBD2	TGTGCCAGCCTCCCCCGGGGGGGCAATGAGCAGTTCTTC	CASLPRGGNEQFF
TRBJ2-5	once	TRBV5-1	TRBD1	TGCGCCAGCAGCTTGGCCGAGGACAGGGGGCGGACCCAGTACTTC	CASSLAEDRGRTQYF
TRBJ2-7	NA	TRBV4-3	TRBD2	TGCGCCAGCAGCCAAGATGGACTAGCGGGAGCGTTCACCAAGTCCGAGCAGTACTTC	CASSQDGLAGAFTKSEQYF
TRBJ2-5	NA	TRBV7-2	TRBD2	TGTGCCAGCAGCTTAAACCTAGCGGGAGGAGGAGAGACCCAGTACTTC	CASSLNLAGGGETQYF
TRBJ2-3	NA	TRBV7-8	NA	TGTGCCAGCAGCTTAGCTAGCGGCCCATCGACGGGCACAGATACGCAGTATTTT	CASSLASGPSTGTDTQYF
TRBJ1-1	NA	TRBV19	NA	TGTGCCAGTAGTATTCACAGGGAAGAGCTCCCCCGTGAAGCTTTCTTT	CASSIHREELPREAFF
TRBJ1-5	NA	TRBV19	NA	TGTGCCAGTAGTATAGGGGGGCAAGTCAATCAGCCCCAGCATTTT	CASSIGGQVNQPQHF
TRBJ2-7	NA	TRBV28	NA	TGTGCCAGCAGTTACACCAGGGGACCGGGGGAGCAGTACTTC	CASSYTRGPGEQYF
TRBJ2-5	NA	TRBV18	NA	TGTGCCAGCTCACCTCGTGAGGGATGGGAGACCCAGTACTTC	CASSPREGWETQYF
TRBJ2-4	NA	TRBV18	TRBD2	TGTGCCAGCTCAAGCGGGACCCAAGCCAAAAACATTCAGTACTTC	CASSSGTQAKNIQYF
TRBJ2-5	NA	TRBV11-2	NA	TGTGCCAGCAGCCCCCTACCCCAAGAGACCCAGTACTTC	CASSPLPQETQYF
TRBJ2-3	NA	TRBV6-5	TRBD1	TGTGCCAGCAGTTACCTAGACAGGGCAGATACGCAGTATTTT	CASSYLDRADTQYF
TRBJ1-1	NA	TRBV27	TRBD1	TGTGCCAGCAGTAGACCCGGGACAGGGGGTTTGGGCACTGAAGCTTTCTTT	CASSRPGTGGLGTEAFF
TRBJ2-7	NA	TRBV7-5	NA	TGTGCCAGAAGCTTAGACCCAGGGGTCTACGAGCAGTACTTC	CARSLDPGVYEQYF
TRBJ1-2	NA	TRBV4-2	TRBD1	TGTGCCAGCAGCCGGGGGACAGGGGGTGTGTTCACCTTC	CASSRGTGGVFTF
TRBJ2-1	NA	TRBV10-2	TRBD2	TGCGCCAGCAGTGATGAGACTAGCGGGGTTTATAATGAGCAGTTCTTC	CASSDETSGVYNEQFF
TRBJ1-6	NA	TRBV27	TRBD1	TGTGCCAGCAGTTCGGACAGGGTGTCACCCCTCCACTTT	CASSSDRVSPLHF
TRBJ1-1	NA	TRBV7-9	NA	TGTGCCAGCAGCCTTACGTGGGGACAAGCCAAGGAAGCTTTCTTT	CASSLTWGQAKEAFF
TRBJ2-2	NA	TRBV7-9	NA	TGTGCCAGCAGCTTAGGGATAGGGGCGGACACCGGGGAGCTGTTTTTT	CASSLGIGADTGELFF
TRBJ2-5	NA	TRBV3-1/TRBV3-2	TRBD2	TGTGCCAGCAGCCAAGGCGGCAGGTGGCTAGCGGGGAAAGAGACCCAGTACTTC	CASSQGGRWLAGKETQYF
TRBJ2-7	once	TRBV28	NA	TGTGCCAGCAGTTTAATTGGAAGGACAACCTACGAGCAGTACTTC	CASSLIGRTTYEQYF